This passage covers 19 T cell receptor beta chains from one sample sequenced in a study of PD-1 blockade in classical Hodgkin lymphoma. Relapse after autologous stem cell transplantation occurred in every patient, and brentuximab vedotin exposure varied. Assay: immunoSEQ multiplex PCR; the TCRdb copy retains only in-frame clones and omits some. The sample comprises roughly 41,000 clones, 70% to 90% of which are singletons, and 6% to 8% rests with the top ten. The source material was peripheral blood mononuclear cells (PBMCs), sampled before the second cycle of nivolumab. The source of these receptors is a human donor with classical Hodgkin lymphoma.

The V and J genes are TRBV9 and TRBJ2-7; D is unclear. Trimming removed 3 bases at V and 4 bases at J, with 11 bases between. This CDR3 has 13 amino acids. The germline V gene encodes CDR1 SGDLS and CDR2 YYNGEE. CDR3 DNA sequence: TGTGCCAGCAGCGCGAGTTGGGATTACGAGCAGTACTTC. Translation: CASSASWDYEQYF.

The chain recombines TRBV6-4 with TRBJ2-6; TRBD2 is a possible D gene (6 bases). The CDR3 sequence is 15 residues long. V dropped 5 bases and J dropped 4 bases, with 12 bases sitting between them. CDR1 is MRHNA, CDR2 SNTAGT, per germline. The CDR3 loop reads CASSRGGLGANVLTF. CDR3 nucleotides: TGTGCCAGCAGTCGAGGAGGGTTAGGGGCCAACGTCCTGACTTTC.

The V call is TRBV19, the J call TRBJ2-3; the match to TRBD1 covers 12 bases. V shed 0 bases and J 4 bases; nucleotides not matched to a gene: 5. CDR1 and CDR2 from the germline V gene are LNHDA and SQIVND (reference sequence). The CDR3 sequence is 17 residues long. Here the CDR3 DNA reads TGTGCCAGTAGTATAGATGGGACAGGGGGCATCTCAGATACGCAGTATTTT. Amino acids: CASSIDGTGGISDTQYF.

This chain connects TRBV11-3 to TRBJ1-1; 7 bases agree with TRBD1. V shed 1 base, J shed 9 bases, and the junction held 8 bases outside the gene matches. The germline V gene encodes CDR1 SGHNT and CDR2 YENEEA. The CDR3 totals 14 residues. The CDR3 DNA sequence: TGTGCCAGCAGCTTAGGGGACAGCCGTACTAAAGCTTTCTTT. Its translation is CASSLGDSRTKAFF. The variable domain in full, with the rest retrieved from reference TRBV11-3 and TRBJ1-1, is EAGVVQSPRYKIIEKKQPVAFWCNPISGHNTLYWYLQNLGQGPELLIRYENEEAVDDSQLPKDRFSAERLKGVDSTLKIQPAELGDSAVYLCASSLGDSRTKAFFGQGTRLTVV.

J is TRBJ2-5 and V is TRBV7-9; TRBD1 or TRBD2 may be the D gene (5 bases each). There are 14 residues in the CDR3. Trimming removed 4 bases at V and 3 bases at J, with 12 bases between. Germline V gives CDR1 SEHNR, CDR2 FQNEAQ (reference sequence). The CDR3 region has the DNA TGTGCCAGCAGCTACCGGGACGTGGAAGAGACCCAGTACTTC. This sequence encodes CASSYRDVEETQYF.

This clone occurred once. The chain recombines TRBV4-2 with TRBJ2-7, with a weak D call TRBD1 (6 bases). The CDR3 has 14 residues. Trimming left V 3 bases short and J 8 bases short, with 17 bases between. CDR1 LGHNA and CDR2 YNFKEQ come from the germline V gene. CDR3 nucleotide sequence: TGTGCCAGCAGCCATGCAGGGGACCTAGACCAGCAGTACTTC. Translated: CASSHAGDLDQQYF.

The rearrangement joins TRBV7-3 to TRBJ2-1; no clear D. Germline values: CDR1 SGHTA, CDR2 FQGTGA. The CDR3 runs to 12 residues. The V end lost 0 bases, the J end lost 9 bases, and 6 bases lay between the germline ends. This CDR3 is CASSLTLGEQFF. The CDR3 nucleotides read TGTGCCAGCAGCTTAACGTTGGGTGAGCAGTTCTTC.

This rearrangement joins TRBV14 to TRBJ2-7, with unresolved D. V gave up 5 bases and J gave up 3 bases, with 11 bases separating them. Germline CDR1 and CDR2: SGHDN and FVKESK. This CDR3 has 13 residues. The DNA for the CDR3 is TGTGCCAGCAGCGCGTGGAATCTCTACGAGCAGTACTTC. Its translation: CASSAWNLYEQYF.

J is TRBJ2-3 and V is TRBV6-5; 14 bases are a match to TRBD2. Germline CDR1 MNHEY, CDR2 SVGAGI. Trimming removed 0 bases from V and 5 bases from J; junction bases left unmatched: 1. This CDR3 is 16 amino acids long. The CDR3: CASSYSGTSGRDTQYF. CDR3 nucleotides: TGTGCCAGCAGTTACTCCGGGACTAGCGGGAGAGATACGCAGTATTTT.

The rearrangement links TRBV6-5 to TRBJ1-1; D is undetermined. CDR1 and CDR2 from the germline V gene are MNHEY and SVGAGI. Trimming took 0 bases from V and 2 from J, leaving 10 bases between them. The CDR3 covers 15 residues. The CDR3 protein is CASSYSSPRNTEAFF. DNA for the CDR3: TGTGCCAGCAGTTACTCGAGCCCCAGAAACACTGAAGCTTTCTTT.

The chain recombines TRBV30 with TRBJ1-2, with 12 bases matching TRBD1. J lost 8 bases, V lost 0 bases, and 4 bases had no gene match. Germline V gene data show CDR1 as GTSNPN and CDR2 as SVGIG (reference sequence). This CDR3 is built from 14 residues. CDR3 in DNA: TGTGCCTGGAGTGTACCGGGACAGGGGGCCGGCTACACCTTC. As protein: CAWSVPGQGAGYTF.

CDR3 DNA: TGTGCCAGCAGCAGAGCGCGCGGGGGGTACGAGCAGTACTTC. This codes for CASSRARGGYEQYF. This chain joins TRBV9 and TRBJ2-7; 8 bases match TRBD2. Germline CDR1 and CDR2: SGDLS and YYNGEE. Losses at the gene ends were 4 bases for V and 4 bases for J; bases not matched to a gene: 7. The CDR3 has 14 amino acids.

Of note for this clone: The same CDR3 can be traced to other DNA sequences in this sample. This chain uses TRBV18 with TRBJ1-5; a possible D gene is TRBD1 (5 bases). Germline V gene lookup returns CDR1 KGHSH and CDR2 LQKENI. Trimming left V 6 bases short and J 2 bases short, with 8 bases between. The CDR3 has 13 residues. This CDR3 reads CASSPGGNQPQHF. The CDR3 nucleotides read TGTGCCAGCTCCCCGGGGGGCAATCAGCCCCAGCATTTT.

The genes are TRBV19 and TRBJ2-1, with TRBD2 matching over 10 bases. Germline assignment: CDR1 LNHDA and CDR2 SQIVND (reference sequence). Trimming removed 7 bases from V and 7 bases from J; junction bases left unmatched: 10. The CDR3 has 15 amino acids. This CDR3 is CASTSGTSERNEQFF. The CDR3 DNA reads TGTGCCAGTACTTCCGGGACTAGCGAGAGAAATGAGCAGTTCTTC.

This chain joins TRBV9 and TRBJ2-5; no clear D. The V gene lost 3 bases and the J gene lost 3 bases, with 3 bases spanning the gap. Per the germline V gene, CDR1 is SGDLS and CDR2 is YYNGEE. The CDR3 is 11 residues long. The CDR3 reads CASSGKETQYF. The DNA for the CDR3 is TGTGCCAGCAGCGGAAAAGAGACCCAGTACTTC.

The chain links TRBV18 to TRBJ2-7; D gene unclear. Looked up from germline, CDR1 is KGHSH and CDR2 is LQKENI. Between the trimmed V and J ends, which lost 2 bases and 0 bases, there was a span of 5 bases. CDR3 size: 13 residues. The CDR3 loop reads CASSPGVSYEQYF. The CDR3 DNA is TGTGCCAGCTCACCAGGGGTCTCCTACGAGCAGTACTTC.

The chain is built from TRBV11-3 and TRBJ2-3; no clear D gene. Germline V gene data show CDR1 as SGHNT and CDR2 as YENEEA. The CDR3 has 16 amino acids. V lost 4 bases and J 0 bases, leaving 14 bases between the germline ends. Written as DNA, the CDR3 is TGTGCCAGCAGCTACCCCGGCCCCCCTAGCACAGATACGCAGTATTTT. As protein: CASSYPGPPSTDTQYF.

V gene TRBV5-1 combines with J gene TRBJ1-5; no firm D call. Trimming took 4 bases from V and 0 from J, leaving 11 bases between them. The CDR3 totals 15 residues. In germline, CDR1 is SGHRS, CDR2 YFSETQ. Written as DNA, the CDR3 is TGCGCCAGCAGCCCCGGGGAGGTTAGCAATCAGCCCCAGCATTTT. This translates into CASSPGEVSNQPQHF.

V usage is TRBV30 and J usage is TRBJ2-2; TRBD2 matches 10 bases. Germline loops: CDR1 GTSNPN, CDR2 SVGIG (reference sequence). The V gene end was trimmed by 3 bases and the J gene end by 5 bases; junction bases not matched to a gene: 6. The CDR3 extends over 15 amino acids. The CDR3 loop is CAWRISTSGTGELFF. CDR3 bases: TGTGCCTGGAGAATCTCGACTAGCGGGACCGGGGAGCTGTTTTTT.